This T cell receptor (beta chain) was recovered during a study of early T cells in non-severe SARS-CoV-2 infection (dated by TCRdb to 2020 to 2023). In terms of the full investigation: Because TCR sequencing relied on bulk RNA taken from unsorted whole blood, pairing of alpha and beta chains was not possible. Here is what the overall study found, with its caveats: VDJdb matching was skewed toward anti-spike CD8 responses and likely underestimated virus-specific expansions, missing private and CD4 specificities.

Set within a cohort of healthcare workers in London, UK, this nested case-control study involved weekly PCR testing of nasopharyngeal swabs along with blood sampling. Healthcare workers were enrolled in the week of the UK lockdown, from 23 to 31 March 2020, and were followed every week for up to about 16 weeks. The method was 5' RACE. Sequencing used a NextSeq 500. The TCR library protocol attached unique molecular identifiers to individual cDNA molecules to correct for sequencing error and PCR bias. Both TCR alpha and beta chains were sequenced, and tight co-correlation was observed between alpha and beta sequence abundances in each sample. The authors' pipeline ran thus. Decombinator V4 was used to annotate TCR sequences for V gene, J gene and CDR3. TCRs were defined as expanded if a significant change between any two time points was detected under a Poisson model with p below 0.0001. TCR abundances were normalised to the total number of TCRs sequenced in each sample and reported as counts per million. A search of VDJdb, accessed on 1 November 2021, was run for TCRs annotated to CMV, EBV and SARS-CoV-2, with TCRs annotated for multiple antigens excluded. TCRdb ran its own pipeline on the public reads, namely fastp trimming at Q25 and MiXCR clone calling, and kept in-frame beta chains. CDR3 protein sequences are deduplicated, and each keeps its most common genes and DNA. Here the V and J calls rest on TCRdb's processing, not on the authors' analysis. A total of 29,000 or so distinct CDR3 sequences appear in this sample, 8.5% to 10% of them only once. Roughly an eighth of the sample is held by the ten biggest clonotypes.

This clonotype was seen a few times. Its recognized antigen is unknown. No qualities accompany the bases; no much larger clone lies one base away. The origin of this receptor is an adult who was a healthcare worker with PCR-confirmed SARS-CoV-2 infection or an uninfected control (not recorded which). Material: whole blood.

The CDR3: CATRTGGGIGEKLFF. In nucleotide form, the sequence is TGTGCCACCCGAACAGGGGGTGGGATTGGTGAAAAACTGTTTTTT. This chain joins TRBV6-5 to TRBJ1-4; TRBD1 fits 8 bases in the junction. The CDR3 runs 15 residues from the cysteine to the phenylalanine. The sequence is cut down to CDR3 DNA, 45 bases in frame from base 1. From the germline V gene, CDR1 is MNHEY and CDR2 is SVGAGI. V and J are trimmed by 10 bases and 7 bases, and the gene matches miss 14 bases of the junction.